This T cell receptor beta chain was profiled in a study of a mutant IDH1 vaccine in newly diagnosed glioma (dated by TCRdb to the early 2020s). Concerning the study at large: Across visits V03 through V10, patients got a total of eight vaccinations, given in weeks 1, 3, 5, 7, 11, 15, 19 and 23. In the chemotherapy-containing groups, vaccination started alongside temozolomide cycles, whereas in patients who had radiotherapy alone it started 4-6 weeks after radiotherapy. Of the roughly 31 treated patients, about 62% were male and around 40% were female, and the mean age was 40.4 years. Prior to enrollment, standard therapy consisting of radiotherapy alone, temozolomide alone, or radiochemotherapy with temozolomide had been administered to patients, with the combination being received by most patients. Six visits were used for peripheral blood collection: V03 (baseline), V05, V07, V10, V12 and V13. For exploratory analyses, around 23 treated patients had longitudinal TCRB deep sequencing done wherever samples were available. The study at large found these results: Pseudoprogression appeared unrelated to alterations in the top peripheral T cell clonotypes detected by TCRB sequencing. Across multiple MHC alleles, vaccine-induced immune responses were seen in 90% to 95% of patients. PBMC samples for TCRB deep sequencing were selected based on availability. The authors noted that analyses of patient blood samples could not be reproduced because of sample limitations.

This clone showed up just a few times. No antigen is known for it. The record has no base qualities; no much larger clone is one base away. Libraries were built with the immunoSEQ multiplex PCR assay. Rearranged TCR beta chain sequences were amplified using the hsTCRB Kit according to the manufacturer's protocol. TCRB libraries were sequenced on an Illumina MiSeq. Processing in the source paper ran as follows. The proprietary platform of the kit vendor was used for demultiplexing, trimming and gene mapping. TCRdb carries this immuneACCESS record with in-frame sequences only. Its versions omit some clonotypes, under half of them owing to an unresolved V gene in the studies checked, with the rest unexplained. V and J calls and clone size come straight from that table; D and trimming were deduced from the DNA. In this sample the table shows fewer than 65,000 clones, around 80% of which occur a single time. More than 5.5% of the sample lies in the top ten.

The CDR1 and CDR2 encoded by the germline V gene are LGHNA and YSLEER. V was cut back by 3 bases and J by 3 bases, leaving a gap of 8 bases between them. CDR3 length: 14 amino acids, cysteine to phenylalanine. Left in the record is the CDR3 DNA by itself, 42 bases read in frame from the first base. This specimen's time point label, interpreted: week 11, during vaccination. A 20-mer mutant IDH1 peptide at 300 micrograms in Montanide made up each vaccine dose, which was injected subcutaneously together with topical imiquimod. All donors had newly diagnosed IDH1-mutant astrocytomas of WHO grade 3 or 4 that showed loss of nuclear ATRX. The samples were drawn from NOA16, a multicentre, single-arm, open-label phase I trial in Germany that tested a mutant IDH1 peptide vaccine in humans for the first time. Genomic DNA for TCRB sequencing was extracted from EDTA blood using the DNeasy Blood and Tissue Kit.

The sequence was collected from a man aged 45-65 years with glioma. Sequenced material: PBMCs, taken from a glioma patient whose treatment included an IDH1 peptide vaccine. The sequence is built from TRBV4-3 and TRBJ1-4; the D gene is perhaps TRBD1, from 6 matching bases. The DNA sequence is TGCGCCAGCAGCCATCAGGGGCCTAATGAAAAACTGTTTTTT. Translated, this gives CASSHQGPNEKLFF.